This T cell receptor (beta chain) is drawn from a study of shared clonotypes between healthy human individuals. V was cut by 2 bases and J by 4 bases, with 9 bases left in between. This CDR3 is built from 14 residues. Germline V gene data show CDR1 as SNHLY and CDR2 as FYNNEI. The table came from immunoSEQ multiplex PCR; TCRdb's copy has only in-frame clones and leaves some out. The data contain approximately 400,000 clones, 96% of them singletons. The sample was memory CD8+ T cells sorted from blood. The subset here: CD45RO+ cells pooled with CCR7-negative TemRA cells. The gene calls are TRBV2 and TRBJ1-5; D not resolved. This clonotype was sampled from a man aged 25 to 40 in good health. CDR3 region: CASSEWSGNQPQHF. CDR3 bases: TGTGCCAGCAGTGAATGGTCGGGGAATCAGCCCCAGCATTTT.